This record concerns one T cell receptor (beta chain) sequence. This sample was included in a study of T-cell memory formation after mild COVID-19. TCRdb re-called the 5' RACE reads with MiXCR, one entry per CDR3 protein. The sample lists some 450,000 distinct CDR3 sequences; 15% to 20% were seen once. This CDR3 spans 15 amino acids. Germline CDR1 is ENHRY and CDR2 is SYGVKD. V lost 4 bases and J lost 4; bases outside the gene matches: 5. The rearrangement joins TRBV10-3 to TRBJ2-3, with 10 bases lining up with TRBD2. The sequenced sample was PBMCs or a T cell subset sorted from them (not recorded which). This sequence originates from a man between 18 and 29 years old who had mild COVID-19 (a few samples of this study predate the infection). Cell type and time point are not known. In DNA form, the CDR3 reads TGTGCCATCAGTGGCAGGACTAGCGGCGCAGATACGCAGTATTTT. This sequence encodes CAISGRTSGADTQYF.